This T cell receptor (beta chain) was profiled in a study of cytomegalovirus exposure and HLA in healthy donors. Study outcomes and limitations: The later analysis indicated that the majority of CMV-associated TCR beta chains appeared HLA-restricted. The investigators catalogued 150 to 200 TCR beta chains as cytomegalovirus-associated. The likely explanation for a cluster of highly shared sequence variants was sequencing artifact.

Primers for the PCR totalled 60 Vbeta and 13 Jbeta. Data came from immunoSEQ multiplex PCR; TCRdb stores just in-frame clones and leaves some out. The table lists roughly 140,000 clones, with more than 0.8% in the top ten. Germline values: CDR1 SGDLS, CDR2 YYNGEE. This CDR3 comprises 15 residues. Losses at the gene ends were 4 bases for V and 2 bases for J; bases not matched to a gene: 8. Turning to this clone: Antigen: not known.

The sequencing input was PBMCs. The clonotype was recovered from a male donor in good health and CMV-seronegative. The chain has TRBV9 and TRBJ2-7, with TRBD1 matching 8 bases. The CDR3 DNA sequence: TGTGCCAGCAGCCAGGGGGCGGCGACTACCTACGAGCAGTACTTC. It translates to CASSQGAATTYEQYF.